The 23 T cell receptor beta chains below were found in one sample sequenced in a study of blood T cells in healthy people across ages. PCR was performed a second time for roughly 7 to 11 cycles using a sample-barcoded 5' primer and a J-beta primer mix. A single record per CDR3 protein comes from TCRdb applying MiXCR to the 5' RACE reads. The sample has about 680,000 distinct CDR3 sequences; approximately 50% are singletons. Sequences were obtained from blood. The receptors were gathered from a woman aged 55-75 years in good health.

This clonotype was seen only a few times. The V and J genes are TRBV20-1 and TRBJ2-1, with TRBD1 as a possible D gene (6 bases). The germline CDR1 and CDR2 sequences are DFQATT and SNEGSKA (reference sequence). The germline V and J ends were trimmed by 3 bases and 2 bases, with 20 bases remaining between them. The CDR3 runs 17 residues. CDR3 DNA: TGCAGTGCTAGCTCCTCAAACCAGGGGAAAGCCTACAATGAGCAGTTCTTC. This codes for CSASSSNQGKAYNEQFF.

This clonotype was seen once. The chain recombines TRBV7-2 with TRBJ2-5, with no clear D. With the DNA end fitting TRBJ2-7 better, the J assignment may be wrong. Germline CDR1 is SGHTA and CDR2 is FQGNSA. This CDR3 comprises 14 residues. The CDR3 DNA reads as TGTGCCAGCAGCTTACGCCGGGCCAACTACGAGCAGTACTTC. As protein: CASSLRRANYEQYF.

CDR3 nucleotide sequence: TGTGCCAGCAGTTACCCGCCAAGGGAGACCCAGTACTTC. As protein: CASSYPPRETQYF. The chain is built from TRBV6-6 and TRBJ2-7; no definite D call. The end of the DNA is better explained by TRBJ2-5, so the J call may be wrong. This CDR3 spans 13 amino acids. From germline, CDR1 is MNHNY and CDR2 SVGAGI (reference sequence).

The chain employs TRBV12-3 or TRBV12-4 and TRBJ2-7, with D hard to call. V was clipped by 3 bases and J by 7 bases, with 13 bases between them. The CDR3 length is 13 residues. The CDR3 DNA sequence: TGTGCCAGCAGTTTTCTTCTGAAGCTTGAGCAGTACTTC. It encodes CASSFLLKLEQYF.

This clonotype has only a few counts. The CDR3 reads CASSVGWNQPQHF. CDR3 nucleotides: TGTGCCAGCAGCGTAGGTTGGAATCAGCCCCAGCATTTT. The rearrangement links TRBV7-2 to TRBJ1-5; D is unclear. There are 13 residues in the CDR3. Germline assignment: CDR1 SGHTA and CDR2 FQGNSA. Between the trimmed V and J ends, which lost 5 bases and 4 bases, there was a span of 9 bases.

The V call is TRBV11-2, the J call TRBJ2-3, with 13 bases fitting TRBD2. Trimming took 2 bases from V and 6 from J; bases not matched to a gene: 8. The germline V gene has CDR1 SGHAT and CDR2 FQNNGV. The CDR3 loop spans 17 amino acids. The CDR3 DNA follows: TGTGCCAGCAGCTTAACTAGCGGGAGGGCCGTGGCGGATACGCAGTATTTT. It encodes CASSLTSGRAVADTQYF.

The table lists this clonotype with a few counts. The chain carries TRBV20-1 and TRBJ2-3; the D gene is possibly TRBD2 (6 bases). Germline V lookup: CDR1 DFQATT, CDR2 SNEGSKA (reference sequence). Trimming pared 5 bases from V and 4 bases from J, leaving 13 bases between. The CDR3 totals 13 residues. CDR3: CSAGVTSADTQYF. As DNA, the CDR3 is TGCAGTGCTGGGGTGACTAGTGCAGATACGCAGTATTTT.

The chain is built from TRBV21-1 and TRBJ2-7; TRBD2 is the table's D call and was not checked against the DNA. TRBV21-1 is classified as a pseudogene. The CDR3 has 18 amino acids. In nucleotides, the CDR3 is TGTGCCAGCAGCAAAGGCTGGGCTAGCGGGAGAAACTCCTACGAGCAGTACTTC. This codes for CASSKGWASGRNSYEQYF.

This clonotype was recorded at least ten times. The chain recombines TRBV7-2 with TRBJ2-5; D gene uncertain. Germline V gene lookup returns CDR1 SGHTA and CDR2 FQGNSA. CDR3 length equals 11 residues. Trimming removed 3 bases from V and 6 bases from J, with 5 bases in between. In DNA, the CDR3 is TGTGCCAGCAGCTTGGAGAAGACCCAGTACTTC. As protein: CASSLEKTQYF.

This clonotype was detected only a few times. The chain combines TRBV5-1 with TRBJ2-1; tentatively, D is TRBD1 (6 bases). This CDR3 region has 15 residues. The germline gives CDR1 SGHRS, CDR2 YFSETQ. The V end lost 4 bases, the J end lost 2 bases, and 13 bases lay between the germline ends. CDR3 in amino acids: CASSDNRVPYNEQFF. As DNA, the CDR3 is TGCGCCAGCAGCGACAACAGGGTACCCTACAATGAGCAGTTCTTC.

The rearrangement links TRBV10-3 to TRBJ2-5; a weak D match, TRBD1 (5 bases). Germline CDR1 reads ENHRY; CDR2 reads SYGVKD. There are 14 residues in the CDR3. Trimming left V 6 bases short and J 5 bases short, with 16 bases between. The CDR3: CAISSRVGRETQYF. As DNA, the CDR3 is TGTGCCATCAGCTCCCGAGTGGGGCGGGAGACCCAGTACTTC.

The genes are TRBV7-8 and TRBJ2-3; D assignment may be TRBD1 or TRBD2 (5 bases each). Trimming stripped 2 bases from V and 2 bases from J, with 14 bases between. CDR3 length: 16 residues. Germline CDR1 reads SGHVS; CDR2 reads FQNEAQ. The CDR3 DNA sequence: TGTGCCAGCAGCTTATTGGTAGAGGGACCCACAGATACGCAGTATTTT. Translation gives CASSLLVEGPTDTQYF.

This rearrangement joins TRBV6-2 or TRBV6-3 to TRBJ1-5; no clear D gene. The CDR3 covers 15 residues. With 4 bases removed from V and 0 bases from J, the gap between germline ends came to 10 bases. Germline CDR1 is MNHEY and CDR2 is SVGEGT. For the CDR3, the DNA is TGTGCCAGCAGTTTCCTAACAGCTAGCAATCAGCCCCAGCATTTT. Its translation: CASSFLTASNQPQHF.

There are many counts of this clonotype. This rearrangement joins TRBV24-1 to TRBJ2-1; TRBD2 matches 9 bases. With V trimmed by 9 bases and J by 7 bases, 21 bases remained unmatched. This CDR3 is 18 amino acids long. Germline V gene lookup returns CDR1 KGHDR and CDR2 SFDVKD. The DNA of the CDR3 is TGTGCCACCTCTTTTGCGGGCTCAGGACTAGCGAAACTGAATGAGCAGTTCTTC. It specifies CATSFAGSGLAKLNEQFF.

As for this clonotype: An end of the junction differs from the germline gene, which may be a read error. The chain links TRBV4-3 to TRBJ2-7, with a weak D call TRBD2 (6 bases). The CDR3 loop spans 14 amino acids. Germline CDR1 is LGHNA and CDR2 is YSLEER. CDR3 in DNA: TGCGCCAGCAGCCAAGATGGGAGGACCTACGAGCAGTCCTTC. Its protein product is CASSQDGRTYEQSF.

In this sample, this clonotype turned up a few times. The V gene is TRBV5-1, the J gene TRBJ1-6, with D possibly being TRBD1 (5 bases). The V gene lost 0 bases and the J gene lost 5 bases, with 15 bases spanning the gap. The CDR3 extends over 17 amino acids. The germline V gene encodes CDR1 SGHRS and CDR2 YFSETQ. In DNA, the CDR3 is TGCGCCAGCAGCTTGGATTCACGGACACGGGATAATTCACCCCTCCACTTT. It translates to CASSLDSRTRDNSPLHF.

The J gene is TRBJ1-2, the V gene TRBV20-1; D is uncertain. Germline V gives CDR1 DFQATT, CDR2 SNEGSKA (reference sequence). V was cut by 5 bases and J by 4 bases, with 20 bases left in between. The CDR3 spans 15 residues. As DNA, the CDR3 is TGCAGTGCTTCCCAACCGGGCCGAAAGAGCTATGGCTACACCTTC. Its translation is CSASQPGRKSYGYTF.

The chain is built from TRBV24-1 and TRBJ2-5; 7 bases fit TRBD2. The V and J ends lost 7 bases and 3 bases, in that order; junction bases with no gene match: 4. The CDR3 runs to 13 residues. From germline, CDR1 is KGHDR and CDR2 SFDVKD. For the CDR3, the DNA is TGTGCCACCAGGGGAGGGGCAGAAGAGACCCAGTACTTC. Translating it yields CATRGGAEETQYF.

This clonotype was detected only a few times. The rearrangement joins TRBV15 to TRBJ2-7; a possible D gene is TRBD2 (6 bases). This CDR3 has 15 amino acids. Germline CDR1 is LNHNV and CDR2 is YYDKDF (reference sequence). The ends were cut back, 0 bases at V and 7 bases at J, with 16 bases in the middle. This CDR3 is CATSRESGAHNEQYF. CDR3 bases: TGTGCCACCAGCAGAGAGTCGGGAGCTCACAATGAGCAGTACTTC.

This clonotype has ten or more counts. V and J are TRBV5-1 and TRBJ2-5; 7 bases are shared with TRBD2. Germline V gene data show CDR1 as SGHRS and CDR2 as YFSETQ. This CDR3 region has 15 residues. With 0 bases clipped from V and 4 bases from J, the junction kept 6 bases outside the gene matches. CDR3: CASSLALASGETQYF. CDR3 bases: TGCGCCAGCAGCTTGGCCTTAGCTAGCGGAGAGACCCAGTACTTC.

This clonotype was recorded many times. The chain carries TRBV25-1 and TRBJ2-7; D possibly corresponds to TRBD1 (6 bases). The CDR3 runs 16 residues. The V end lost 2 bases, the J end lost 0 bases, and 14 bases lay between the germline ends. Germline CDR1 is MGHDK and CDR2 is SYGVNS. The chain's CDR3 is CASSEVQGSYSYEQYF. Written as DNA, the CDR3 is TGTGCCAGCAGTGAAGTCCAGGGGAGCTACTCCTACGAGCAGTACTTC.

The rearrangement joins TRBV6-2 or TRBV6-3 to TRBJ2-1; TRBD2 matches 7 bases. This CDR3 is built from 13 residues. Trimming removed 7 bases from V and 4 bases from J; junction bases left unmatched: 4. Germline values: CDR1 MNHEY, CDR2 SVGEGT. DNA for the CDR3: TGTGCCAGCATCAGCGGGAATTACAATGAGCAGTTCTTC. Amino acid sequence: CASISGNYNEQFF.

A word on this clonotype: This could be a read error, since a much larger clone is one nucleotide away. V and J are TRBV7-2 and TRBJ1-6; a weak D match, TRBD1 (6 bases). Germline V lookup: CDR1 SGHTA, CDR2 FQGNSA. The CDR3 loop spans 15 amino acids. The CDR3 reads CASSPGQLVNSPPHF. The DNA for the CDR3 is TGTGCCAGCAGCCCAGGACAGCTAGTTAATTCACCCCCCCACTTT.